This T cell receptor beta chain was sequenced during a study of somatic mutations in cytotoxic T cells in rheumatoid arthritis. Study overall: Patient blood was drawn as 30 ml EDTA; the draw came right after diagnosis and before any treatment.

CDR1 and CDR2 from the germline V gene are SGHAT and FQNNGV. The CDR3 runs 15 residues. V lost 2 bases, J lost 1 base, and 2 bases stayed unmatched. Assay: immunoSEQ multiplex PCR; the TCRdb copy retains only in-frame clones and omits some. This sample has under 25,000 clones, with approximately 81% found just once. This TCR derives from a woman in her 40s with rheumatoid arthritis. The rearrangement uses TRBV11-2 and TRBJ2-3; 8 nucleotides align to TRBD2. Specimen: CD8+ T cells sorted from blood. The CDR3 is CASSLISGGTDTQYF. In DNA form, the CDR3 reads TGTGCCAGCAGCTTAATTAGCGGGGGCACAGATACGCAGTATTTT.